This TCR beta chain was identified during a study of beta chain features in type 1 diabetes. Study information: Examined across all samples were roughly 110,000,000 sorted cells.

Germline loops: CDR1 GTSNPN, CDR2 SVGIG (reference sequence). Trimming took 0 bases from V and 4 from J, leaving 7 bases between them. The CDR3 loop spans 13 amino acids. Overall study results and limits: Type 1 diabetes patients had TCRB CDR3s that were shorter (moderately but significantly so) in all four CD4+ subsets.

Expressed TCRB transcripts were sequenced, since all the RNA that had been isolated was reverse transcribed. Libraries were prepared by immunoSEQ multiplex PCR; TCRdb keeps only in-frame clonotypes and omits some of them. The table lists 500,000 to 850,000 clones, about an eighth of them singletons. Of note for this clone: Its antigen is undetermined.

The clonotype comes from a young man with type 1 diabetes. The material sequenced was naive CD4+ T cells from blood. The rearrangement uses TRBV30 and TRBJ1-5; D remains ambiguous. The chain's CDR3 is CAWSVAFNQPQHF. DNA of the CDR3: TGTGCCTGGAGTGTAGCCTTTAATCAGCCCCAGCATTTT.